This T cell receptor (beta chain) is drawn from a study of regulatory T cells in long-lasting Graves disease. For the study at large: Over 5 years of antithyroid drugs with positive TSH receptor antibodies was taken to mean persistent Graves' disease. Study observations and caveats: Whereas new patients shared 800 to 1,000 public clonotypes, persistent patients shared more, at 2,741.

This CDR3 is built from 14 residues. Germline CDR1 and CDR2: MNHNS and SASEGT. V was trimmed by 6 bases and J by 4 bases, leaving 12 bases between them. The time point was: persistent/refractory GD, antithyroid drugs over 5 years with positive TRAb. Generation of the TCR library employed RNA extracted from PBMCs. Through Arm-PCR of CDR3 regions and iRepertoire HTBI primers, TCR beta libraries were built. Original methodology: Gene usage covered 62 TRBV and roughly 13 TRBJ segments. TCRdb passed the multiplex PCR reads through MiXCR, listing each CDR3 protein once. It is TCRdb's table, rather than the study itself, that gives the V and J calls and clone size. The sample holds about 340,000 distinct CDR3 sequences; around 19% are singletons and the top ten take around 30%. This clonotype has just a few counts. The target antigen is unknown.

The chain has TRBV6-1 and TRBJ1-4; the D gene is possibly TRBD1 (5 bases). The material was peripheral blood mononuclear cells (PBMCs), obtained when the disease was refractory, from a patient treated with antithyroid drugs. The source is a female donor with Graves disease. The CDR3 region is CASRSGAYNEKLFF. In DNA, the CDR3 is TGTGCCAGCAGATCCGGGGCCTATAATGAAAAACTGTTTTTT.